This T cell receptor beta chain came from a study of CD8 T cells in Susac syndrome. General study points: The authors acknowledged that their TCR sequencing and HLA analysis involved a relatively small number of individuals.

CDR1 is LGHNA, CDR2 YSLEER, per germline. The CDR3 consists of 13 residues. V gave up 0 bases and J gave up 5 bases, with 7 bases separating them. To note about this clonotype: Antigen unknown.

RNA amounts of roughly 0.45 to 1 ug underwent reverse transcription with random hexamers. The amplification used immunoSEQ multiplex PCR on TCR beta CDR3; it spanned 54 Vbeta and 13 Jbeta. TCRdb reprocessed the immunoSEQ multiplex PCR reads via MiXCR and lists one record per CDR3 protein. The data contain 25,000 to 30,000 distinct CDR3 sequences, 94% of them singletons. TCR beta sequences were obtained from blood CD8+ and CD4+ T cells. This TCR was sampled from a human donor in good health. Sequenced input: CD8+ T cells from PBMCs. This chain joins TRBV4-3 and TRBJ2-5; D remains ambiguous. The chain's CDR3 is CASSQDGSETQYF. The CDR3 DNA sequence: TGCGCCAGCAGCCAAGATGGCAGCGAGACCCAGTACTTC.